Each of the 23 T cell receptor beta chains below was sequenced from the same sample in a study of blood T cell repertoires in COVID-19. The protocol was immunoSEQ multiplex PCR, while the TCRdb copy is restricted to in-frame clones and leaves out a portion. The data hold 77,000 or so clones, with approximately 80% observed a single time. The sample comprised peripheral blood. The receptors were sampled from a man younger than 45 with COVID-19, enrolled during active disease.

The chain employs TRBV10-1 and TRBJ2-1, with 10 bases lining up with TRBD1. The V gene's germline CDR1 is WNHNN and CDR2 SYGVQD (reference sequence). V dropped 2 bases and J dropped 14; count of bases not matched to a gene: 6. The CDR3 contains 13 residues. The CDR3 spells CASSEPGTGVKFF. The CDR3 DNA follows: TGCGCCAGCAGTGAGCCGGGGACAGGGGTTAAGTTCTTC.

V usage is TRBV29-1 and J usage is TRBJ1-1; a possible D gene is TRBD1 (5 bases). The V gene's germline CDR1 is SQVTM and CDR2 ANQGSEA. The CDR3 spans 12 residues. Trimming removed 4 bases from V and 1 base from J, with 7 bases in between. The CDR3 nucleotides read TGCAGCGTTGGTCAGGGGAACACTGAAGCTTTCTTT. Encoded protein: CSVGQGNTEAFF.

This chain links TRBV14 with TRBJ2-1; the match to TRBD2 covers 9 bases. Looked up from germline, CDR1 is SGHDN and CDR2 is FVKESK. The CDR3 spans 15 residues. The ends lost 5 bases at V and 5 bases at J; junction bases unmatched: 7. The CDR3 region is CASSATGLAHNEQFF. CDR3 nucleotide sequence: TGTGCCAGCAGCGCAACGGGACTAGCCCACAATGAGCAGTTCTTC. Drawing the rest from reference TRBV14 and TRBJ2-1, the complete variable domain is EAGVTQFPSHSVIEKGQTVTLRCDPISGHDNLYWYRRVMGKEIKFLLHFVKESKQDESGMPNNRFLAERTGGTYSTLKVQPAELEDSGVYFCASSATGLAHNEQFFGPGTRLTVL.

The chain carries TRBV4-3 and TRBJ2-3; tentatively, D is TRBD1 (5 bases). Trimming stripped 0 bases from V and 4 bases from J, with 17 bases between. The CDR3 loop spans 17 amino acids. The germline CDR1 and CDR2 sequences are LGHNA and YSLEER. This chain's CDR3 is CASSQDNGRVPPDTQYF. The DNA of the CDR3 is TGCGCCAGCAGCCAAGATAACGGCAGGGTGCCCCCAGATACGCAGTATTTT.

J is TRBJ2-1 and V is TRBV5-1; D gene unclear. The CDR3 loop spans 13 amino acids. The germline V and J ends were trimmed by 7 bases and 0 bases, with 8 bases remaining between them. Germline V gene sequence: CDR1 SGHRS, CDR2 YFSETQ. The CDR3 reads CASRRSSYNEQFF. The CDR3 region has the DNA TGCGCCAGCCGTCGGAGCTCCTACAATGAGCAGTTCTTC.

This chain uses TRBV12-5 with TRBJ2-3; 10 bases match TRBD2. Germline V gene data show CDR1 as LGHNT and CDR2 as FRNRAP. Trimming removed 3 bases from V and 5 bases from J; junction bases left unmatched: 5. This CDR3 spans 15 amino acids. The DNA of the CDR3 is TGTGCTAGTGGTTTCCCTAGCGGGAGCGGAGATACGCAGTATTTT. Protein product: CASGFPSGSGDTQYF.

The rearrangement links TRBV24-1 to TRBJ1-4, with 8 positions matching TRBD1. V was clipped by 5 bases and J by 5 bases; unmatched bases: 6. Germline V gives CDR1 KGHDR, CDR2 SFDVKD. The CDR3 is 15 amino acids. The CDR3 DNA reads as TGTGCCACCAGTGGCGGGACAGGTGGGAATGAAAAACTGTTTTTT. It specifies CATSGGTGGNEKLFF.

The J gene is TRBJ1-6, the V gene TRBV5-4; D gene ambiguous. CDR1 is SGHNT and CDR2 is YYREEE in the germline V gene (reference sequence). V was shortened by 2 bases and J by 9 bases, with 9 bases between the two germline ends. The CDR3 extends over 13 amino acids. In DNA form, the CDR3 reads TGTGCCAGCAGCTTTTATGGGCGTTCACCCCTCCACTTT. Translated, it gives CASSFYGRSPLHF.

V gene TRBV28 combines with J gene TRBJ2-4; D is perhaps TRBD2 (6 bases). Trimming left V 2 bases short and J 4 bases short, with 15 bases between. The CDR3 spans 16 residues. CDR1 and CDR2 (germline): MDHEN, SYDVKM. CDR3 protein: CASSLRGAGSKNIQYF. As DNA, the CDR3 is TGTGCCAGCAGTTTAAGAGGGGCGGGGTCAAAAAACATTCAGTACTTC.

This clone has just one count. The chain links TRBV7-9 to TRBJ2-3; D may be TRBD2 (7 bases). The CDR3 runs to 18 residues. Germline CDR1 and CDR2: SEHNR and FQNEAQ (reference sequence). V gave up 3 bases and J gave up 0 bases, with 19 bases separating them. The CDR3 protein is CASSFGRGAGYSTDTQYF. The DNA of the CDR3 is TGTGCCAGCAGCTTCGGACGGGGGGCTGGATATAGCACAGATACGCAGTATTTT.

This rearrangement joins TRBV18 to TRBJ1-2; 9 bases are a match to TRBD1. The V gene's germline CDR1 is KGHSH and CDR2 LQKENI. CDR3 length: 15 amino acids. The J segment lost 8 bases and the V segment lost 0 bases, leaving 7 bases of the junction unmatched. The chain's CDR3 is CASSPPGTGMFGYTF. The DNA of the CDR3 is TGTGCCAGCTCACCACCCGGGACAGGGATGTTCGGCTACACCTTC.

This chain connects TRBV19 to TRBJ1-5; 8 nucleotides align to TRBD1. Germline trimming cut 0 bases from V and 14 bases from J; bases unmatched to any gene: 3. CDR3 length: 12 amino acids. Germline CDR1 and CDR2: LNHDA and SQIVND (reference sequence). CDR3 nucleotides: TGTGCCAGTAGTATAGACCCAGGGGGCAAGCATTTT. Its protein is CASSIDPGGKHF.

The genes are TRBV11-2 and TRBJ2-7; tentative D call: TRBD2 (6 bases). The ends were cut back, 5 bases at V and 3 bases at J, with 17 bases in the middle. Germline values: CDR1 SGHAT, CDR2 FQNNGV. This CDR3 is 15 amino acids long. CDR3 in amino acids: CASSPAAGGGYEQYF. DNA of the CDR3: TGTGCCAGCAGCCCCGCCGCCGGGGGTGGCTACGAGCAGTACTTC.

This rearrangement joins TRBV27 to TRBJ2-1; D is unresolved. Germline assignment: CDR1 MNHEY and CDR2 SMNVEV (reference sequence). The CDR3 totals 14 residues. Trimming left V 0 bases short and J 6 bases short, with 9 bases between. The CDR3 loop reads CASSLSPTGNEQFF. The CDR3 DNA reads as TGTGCCAGCAGTTTATCGCCTACGGGCAATGAGCAGTTCTTC.

This clone was picked up one time. The rearrangement uses TRBV19 and TRBJ2-5; TRBD2 matches at 9 bases. Germline V CDR1 and CDR2: LNHDA, SQIVND (reference sequence). The junction had 32 bases not matched to a gene; V was cut back by 5 bases and J by 4 bases. The CDR3 sequence is 23 residues long. The DNA of the CDR3 is TGTGCCAGTAGTCGCCACGCCGATGGGGTCTTGGGGCCCGAGCGGGAGGCCTCAGAGACCCAGTACTTC. It specifies CASSRHADGVLGPEREASETQYF.

The V gene is TRBV18, the J gene TRBJ2-7; the match to TRBD1 covers 9 bases. With V trimmed by 0 bases and J by 2 bases, 5 bases remained unmatched. Per the germline V gene, CDR1 is KGHSH and CDR2 is LQKENI. The CDR3 sequence is 16 residues long. The DNA of the CDR3 is TGTGCCAGCTCACCACCGATATGGGACAGGGCCTACGAGCAGTACTTC. It codes for CASSPPIWDRAYEQYF.

This clone appeared once. The V and J genes are TRBV9 and TRBJ1-1, with 9 bases that match TRBD1. The junction had 5 bases not matched to a gene; V was cut back by 4 bases and J by 4 bases. Germline assignment: CDR1 SGDLS and CDR2 YYNGEE. CDR3 length equals 14 residues. CDR3 in DNA: TGTGCCAGCAGCAGGGGACAGGGCTTCACTGAAGCTTTCTTT. Protein: CASSRGQGFTEAFF.

V usage is TRBV28 and J usage is TRBJ2-3; D remains unclear. CDR1 MDHEN and CDR2 SYDVKM come from the germline V gene. V shed 6 bases and J shed 6 bases, with 19 bases lying between them. The CDR3 covers 15 residues. The CDR3 region has the DNA TGTGCCAGCAGAATCACTTCCTTAGGAGAGGATACGCAGTATTTT. Residues: CASRITSLGEDTQYF.

CDR3 DNA: TGTGCCAGCAGCGTGGGACAGGGTCTGGGGGAGCAGTACTTC. This gives the protein CASSVGQGLGEQYF. The V and J genes are TRBV9 and TRBJ2-7; 9 bases align to TRBD1. The CDR3 is 14 residues long. The trim removed 2 bases at V and 7 bases at J, leaving 7 bases unmatched. Germline V gene lookup returns CDR1 SGDLS and CDR2 YYNGEE.

This sequence joins TRBV4-1 and TRBJ2-5; D is undetermined. Trimming removed 0 bases from V and 5 bases from J, with 16 bases in between. CDR1 MGHRA and CDR2 YSYEKL come from the germline V gene. The CDR3 consists of 16 residues. The CDR3 bases are TGCGCCAGCAGCCAAGAAGCTAGGCCCGCGCGGGAGACCCAGTACTTC. It translates to CASSQEARPARETQYF.

This sequence joins TRBV11-2 and TRBJ2-7; 11 nucleotides line up with TRBD2. Per germline, CDR1 SGHAT and CDR2 FQNNGV. J lost 5 bases, V lost 8 bases, and 8 bases had no gene match. The CDR3 sequence is 14 residues long. CDR3 residues: CASGALAGGNEQYF. The CDR3 region has the DNA TGTGCCAGCGGGGCCCTAGCGGGAGGTAACGAGCAGTACTTC.

V is TRBV5-1 and J is TRBJ2-6; D gene uncertain. CDR1 is SGHRS, CDR2 YFSETQ, per germline. CDR3 length equals 16 residues. V lost 0 bases and J lost 3, with 10 bases in between. The CDR3 DNA reads as TGCGCCAGCAGCTTGGACCTTAGTCGTGGGGCCAACGTCCTGACTTTC. Amino acid sequence: CASSLDLSRGANVLTF.

This clone was detected once. The chain carries TRBV28 and TRBJ2-1; 11 positions agree with TRBD2. Germline V lookup: CDR1 MDHEN, CDR2 SYDVKM. V lost 6 bases, J lost 5 bases, and 6 bases stayed unmatched. CDR3 size: 15 residues. CDR3 sequence: CASSLTSGSNNEQFF. In DNA, the CDR3 is TGTGCCAGCAGCCTTACTAGCGGGAGTAACAATGAGCAGTTCTTC.